A single sample is the source of the 18 T cell receptor beta chains below, sequenced in a study of response to subunit inactivated influenza vaccine. TCRdb re-analysed the RT-PCR reads in MiXCR, keeping a single row per CDR3 protein. The table shows 550,000 to 800,000 distinct CDR3 sequences, with 15% to 18% occurring only once. This specimen was PBMCs from blood, taken roughly 12 days after vaccination. These receptors were collected from a man aged 50 or older who received an inactivated influenza vaccine.

This clonotype has only a few counts. The chain is built from TRBV21-1 and TRBJ2-3; the tabulated D call, TRBD2, remains unverified against the DNA. TRBV21-1 is classified as a pseudogene. The CDR3 has 15 amino acids. The CDR3 bases are TGTGCCAGCAGCGCGCCTAGCGGAAGCACAGATACGCAGTATTTT. Protein product: CASSAPSGSTDTQYF.

The gene calls are TRBV3-1 and TRBJ1-1; TRBD1 might be the D (5 bases). Trimming shortened V by 1 base and J by 3 bases, and 9 bases separated the two germline ends. Germline V gives CDR1 LGHDT, CDR2 YNNKEL (reference sequence). The CDR3 runs to 14 residues. The CDR3 nucleotides read TGTGCCAGCAGCCAAGGACGCAGGGACACTGAAGCTTTCTTT. Its protein product is CASSQGRRDTEAFF.

The V and J genes are TRBV5-1 and TRBJ2-5; D uncertain. The CDR3 runs 11 residues. Looked up from germline, CDR1 is SGHRS and CDR2 is YFSETQ. The V gene lost 4 bases and the J gene lost 3 bases, with 4 bases spanning the gap. The CDR3 DNA sequence: TGCGCCAGCAGCAAAAAAGAGACCCAGTACTTC. Translated: CASSKKETQYF.

The CDR3 DNA reads TGCAGTGCTAGGACAGCTGGCCGTGAGTTCTTC. This encodes CSARTAGREFF. This chain connects TRBV20-1 to TRBJ2-1; D is perhaps TRBD1 (5 bases). Germline V gene sequence: CDR1 DFQATT, CDR2 SNEGSKA (reference sequence). V was trimmed by 3 bases and J by 14 bases, leaving 14 bases between them. The CDR3 is 11 residues long.

In this sample, this clonotype turned up a few times. The rearrangement uses TRBV5-5 and TRBJ1-3, with D hard to call. Trimming removed 5 bases from V and 2 bases from J, with 8 bases in between. CDR3 length equals 13 residues. CDR1 is SGHKS, CDR2 YYEKEE, per germline (reference sequence). The chain's CDR3 is CASREGTGNTIYF. The CDR3 coding sequence is TGTGCCAGCAGGGAGGGTACTGGAAACACCATATATTTT.

This clonotype has a handful of counts. The chain joins TRBV5-6 to TRBJ2-7; 8 bases are a match to TRBD2. Germline V gene data show CDR1 as SGHDT and CDR2 as YYEEEE. The CDR3 length is 14 residues. Trimming removed 0 bases from V and 4 bases from J; junction bases left unmatched: 3. The CDR3 region is CASSLVGLEYEQYF. DNA of the CDR3: TGTGCCAGCAGCTTGGTGGGACTAGAATACGAGCAGTACTTC.

Ten or more counts support this clonotype. The V and J genes are TRBV4-1 and TRBJ1-1; 9 bases align to TRBD1. There are 16 residues in the CDR3. Trimming cost V 4 bases and J 0 bases; bases outside gene matches: 6. Germline CDR1 is MGHRA and CDR2 is YSYEKL. As DNA, the CDR3 is TGCGCCAGCAGCCGCGGGACAGGGCGTTTGAACACTGAAGCTTTCTTT. Translation gives CASSRGTGRLNTEAFF.

To note about this clonotype: Germline is not matched at one junction end, which may reflect a read error. This chain uses TRBV6-6 with TRBJ1-1, with D unresolved. Germline lookup yields CDR1 MNHNY and CDR2 SVGAGI (reference sequence). The CDR3 runs to 13 residues. The CDR3 nucleotides are TGTGTCAGCAGCCGATCGTTTAACACTGAAGCTTTCTTT. It yields the protein CVSSRSFNTEAFF.

This clonotype has just a few counts. The rearrangement joins TRBV15 to TRBJ1-5; D unresolved. CDR3 length: 15 residues. Germline loops: CDR1 LNHNV, CDR2 YYDKDF (reference sequence). V gave up 0 bases and J gave up 0 bases, with 6 bases separating them. The CDR3 reads CATSRDHGSNQPQHF. CDR3 nucleotides: TGTGCCACCAGCAGAGATCACGGTAGCAATCAGCCCCAGCATTTT.

This clonotype was detected ten times or more. The chain combines TRBV2 with TRBJ2-3, with D hard to call. CDR1 is SNHLY, CDR2 FYNNEI, per germline. Trimming shortened V by 5 bases and J by 0 bases, and 15 bases separated the two germline ends. This CDR3 has 16 amino acids. The CDR3 region has the DNA TGTGCCAGCAGTCTAATTGGCAAGACTAGCACAGATACGCAGTATTTT. Its protein is CASSLIGKTSTDTQYF.

This sequence joins TRBV7-2 and TRBJ2-1, with D uncertain. V lost 1 base, J lost 4 bases, and 11 bases lay in between. Germline values: CDR1 SGHTA, CDR2 FQGNSA. There are 15 residues in the CDR3. CDR3 sequence (DNA): TGTGCCAGCAGCTTAGGGGTTACTATATACAATGAGCAGTTCTTC. It translates to CASSLGVTIYNEQFF.

Notes on this clonotype: Since a much larger clone is just one base distant, this may be a read error. The genes are TRBV6-6 and TRBJ2-5; no clear D gene. From germline, CDR1 is MNHNY and CDR2 SVGAGI (reference sequence). The length of the CDR3 is 12 residues. V lost 2 bases and J lost 5, with 6 bases in between. CDR3 bases: TGTGCCAGCAGTTACGACCGGGAGACCCAGTACTTC. Protein: CASSYDRETQYF.

This chain connects TRBV2 to TRBJ2-3; TRBD2 agrees at 8 bases. The CDR3 sequence is 15 residues long. With 7 bases clipped from V and 0 bases from J, the junction kept 6 bases outside the gene matches. The germline V gene encodes CDR1 SNHLY and CDR2 FYNNEI. In DNA, the CDR3 is TGTGCCAGCACCTTAGCGGGACTTAGCACAGATACGCAGTATTTT. Its translation: CASTLAGLSTDTQYF.

This clonotype turned up a few times. The rearrangement uses TRBV20-1 and TRBJ2-7; D gene unclear. V was cut by 5 bases and J by 1 base, with 6 bases left in between. The CDR3 length is 11 residues. CDR1 DFQATT and CDR2 SNEGSKA come from the germline V gene (reference sequence). DNA of the CDR3: TGCAGTGCTGTTATTTCCTACGAGCAGTACTTC. Residues: CSAVISYEQYF.

This clonotype was counted at least ten times. The rearrangement joins TRBV7-2 to TRBJ2-5; 7 nucleotides line up with TRBD2. Germline CDR1 SGHTA, CDR2 FQGNSA. J lost 4 bases, V lost 3 bases, and 8 bases had no gene match. The CDR3 is made up of 15 amino acids. Here the CDR3 reads CASSFIAGRVETQYF. CDR3 nucleotides: TGTGCCAGCAGCTTTATAGCAGGGAGGGTAGAGACCCAGTACTTC.

This clonotype was recorded a few times. V gene TRBV20-1 combines with J gene TRBJ1-2, with D tentatively TRBD1 (5 bases). CDR3 length: 12 amino acids. V dropped 6 bases and J dropped 6 bases, with 14 bases sitting between them. The germline gives CDR1 DFQATT, CDR2 SNEGSKA (reference sequence). DNA for the CDR3: TGCAGTGCCAACCCCTTAGGGGATGGCTACACCTTC. This codes for CSANPLGDGYTF.

This sequence joins TRBV7-2 and TRBJ2-7; 9 nucleotides agree with TRBD2. CDR3 length equals 14 residues. J gave up 5 bases and V 3 bases, and 5 bases lay outside the gene matches. CDR1 and CDR2 from the germline V gene are SGHTA and FQGNSA. CDR3 region: CASSFRTSVNEQYF. In nucleotides, the CDR3 is TGTGCCAGCAGCTTCAGGACTAGCGTCAACGAGCAGTACTTC.

This chain uses TRBV28 with TRBJ2-1; 8 bases are a match to TRBD1. Germline-derived CDR1 and CDR2 are MDHEN and SYDVKM. The CDR3 sequence is 17 residues long. V lost 6 bases, J lost 2 bases, and 12 bases stayed unmatched. The CDR3 sequence: CASSTPGQGGAYNEQFF. In DNA, the CDR3 is TGTGCCAGCAGCACGCCTGGACAGGGAGGAGCCTACAATGAGCAGTTCTTC.